This T cell receptor beta chain emerged from a study of follicular helper T cells after annual influenza vaccination. CDR3 size: 16 residues. The V and J ends lost 4 bases and 5 bases respectively, with 20 bases between them. Germline V gives CDR1 SNHLY, CDR2 FYNNEI. Time point of the sample: 2015-2016 season, pre-vaccination. Vaccine contraindications, substance abuse, HIV/AIDS, active malignancy and active illness excluded donors. Clones were read by immunoSEQ multiplex PCR, and TCRdb kept only the in-frame ones, dropping some. The table has roughly 1,500 clones, approximately 81% seen once. The TCR comes from an adult who received the influenza vaccine. This specimen consisted of CXCR5+ CD38- circulating T follicular helper cells from blood, obtained on the day of influenza vaccination. Subset: circulating Tfh, non-naive CD4+CXCR5+PD-1+ (ICOS+CD38+ or ICOS-CD38-). V and J are TRBV2 and TRBJ2-5; perhaps D is TRBD1 or TRBD2 (6 bases each). CDR3 nucleotides: TGTGCCAGCAGTGCGTTGCAGAGACAAGGGGGGGAGACCCAGTACTTC. Translating it yields CASSALQRQGGETQYF.